These T cell receptor beta chains were read from a single sample in a study of blood T cell repertoires in COVID-19. Profiling relied on immunoSEQ multiplex PCR, and the TCRdb table lists in-frame clones only, not all of them. The sample has around 150,000 clones; about 86% are singletons. Sequenced material: peripheral blood. These receptors were taken from a woman older than 75 with acute or convalescent COVID-19. Both conserved end residues are part of each CDR3. The order of the fields is clone size, D gene, J gene, V gene, CDR3 protein, CDR3 DNA. D genes are given only for firm matches. Only some rows state a clone size, as once, few, many or a class for expanded clones.

NA | TRBD2 | TRBJ2-7 | TRBV28 | CASSLISGSIPYEQYF | TGTGCCAGCAGTTTGATTAGCGGGAGTATCCCTTACGAGCAGTACTTC
few | NA | TRBJ1-2 | TRBV28 | CASSPRDGYSYGYTF | TGTGCCAGCAGTCCCAGGGATGGCTACAGCTATGGCTACACCTTC
NA | NA | TRBJ2-4 | TRBV19 | CASSARGSLGKNIQYF | TGTGCCAGTAGTGCAAGGGGAAGTTTAGGCAAAAACATTCAGTACTTC
NA | TRBD1 | TRBJ1-1 | TRBV5-1 | CASSLRGRDTEAFF | TGCGCCAGCAGCCTCAGGGGGCGAGATACTGAAGCTTTCTTT
NA | TRBD1 | TRBJ1-6 | TRBV7-2 | CASSLWTGLVSPLHF | TGTGCCAGCAGCTTATGGACAGGGCTAGTCTCACCCCTCCACTTT
once | NA | TRBJ1-2 | TRBV6-5 | CASSPYGVNGYTF | TGTGCCAGCAGCCCCTACGGGGTCAACGGCTACACCTTC
few | TRBD1 | TRBJ2-2 | TRBV4-1 | CASSQTRGFDTGELFF | TGCGCCAGCAGCCAAACCAGGGGGTTTGACACCGGGGAGCTGTTTTTT
NA | TRBD2 | TRBJ2-5 | TRBV7-3 | CASSSGTSGQETQYF | TGTGCCAGCAGCTCCGGGACTAGCGGGCAAGAGACCCAGTACTTC
NA | TRBD1 | TRBJ1-2 | TRBV6-5 | CASSPWTGSYGYTF | TGTGCCAGCAGTCCATGGACAGGATCCTATGGCTACACCTTC
NA | TRBD2 | TRBJ2-2 | TRBV7-6 | CASSLKTSGSLFVGELFF | TGTGCCAGCAGCTTAAAGACTAGCGGGAGTCTCTTTGTGGGGGAGCTGTTTTTT
NA | TRBD1 | TRBJ2-2 | TRBV29-1 | CSVEGQTGELFF | TGCAGCGTTGAGGGACAGACCGGGGAGCTGTTTTTT
NA | NA | TRBJ1-2 | TRBV6-4 | CASIGGSYGYTF | TGTGCCAGCATTGGAGGGTCCTATGGCTACACCTTC
NA | NA | TRBJ1-3 | TRBV27 | CASSFAGAIYF | TGTGCCAGTTCCTTCGCAGGCGCCATATATTTT
NA | TRBD1 | TRBJ1-2 | TRBV5-1 | CASSLAPGQGESGYTF | TGCGCCAGCAGCTTGGCACCGGGACAGGGGGAAAGCGGCTACACCTTC
NA | NA | TRBJ1-2 | TRBV27 | CASSLTGNYGYTF | TGTGCCAGCAGTTTAACAGGGAACTATGGCTACACCTTC
NA | TRBD1 | TRBJ2-7 | TRBV24-1 | CATEGGQGGYEQYF | TGTGCCACCGAAGGGGGACAGGGTGGGTACGAGCAGTACTTC
NA | NA | TRBJ1-1 | TRBV29-1 | CSVLRRANTEAFF | TGCAGCGTTCTAAGGCGGGCGAACACTGAAGCTTTCTTT
NA | NA | TRBJ2-7 | TRBV6-6 | CASSYGRSGWSSEQYF | TGTGCCAGCAGTTACGGTAGGAGCGGCTGGTCCTCCGAGCAGTACTTC
NA | NA | TRBJ1-2 | TRBV5-6 | CASSLDRTGGYTF | TGTGCCAGCAGCCTTGACAGGACTGGGGGCTACACCTTC
once | TRBD2 | TRBJ2-1 | TRBV11-2 | CASSRTSGTVNEQFF | TGTGCCAGCAGCCGAACTAGCGGGACTGTCAATGAGCAGTTCTTC
few | NA | TRBJ2-1 | TRBV12-5 | CASGFSSRGGEQFF | TGTGCTAGTGGTTTTTCCTCCCGGGGTGGTGAGCAGTTCTTC
NA | NA | TRBJ2-7 | TRBV10-3 | CAIIDGGSYEQYF | TGTGCCATCATCGACGGGGGATCCTACGAGCAGTACTTC
NA | NA | TRBJ1-3 | TRBV5-6 | CASSLAGEVSSGNTIYF | TGTGCCAGCAGCTTGGCGGGGGAGGTTTCCTCTGGAAACACCATATATTTT
NA | NA | TRBJ2-5 | TRBV9 | CASSVAEGYQETQYF | TGTGCCAGCAGCGTAGCGGAGGGGTACCAAGAGACCCAGTACTTC
NA | TRBD1 | TRBJ2-5 | TRBV3-1/TRBV3-2 | CASSQWGQGYETQYF | TGTGCCAGCAGCCAATGGGGACAGGGGTATGAGACCCAGTACTTC
NA | NA | TRBJ2-2 | TRBV5-1 | CASSLLEDTGELFF | TGCGCCAGCAGCTTGCTGGAGGACACCGGGGAGCTGTTTTTT
once | TRBD2 | TRBJ2-3 | TRBV7-6 | CASSLEGFLAGTKPRTDTQYF | TGTGCCAGCAGCTTAGAGGGTTTCCTAGCGGGAACTAAACCTCGCACAGATACGCAGTATTTT
once | TRBD1 | TRBJ2-1 | TRBV12-5 | CASGSAGGQNEQFF | TGTGCTAGTGGGTCGGCAGGGGGCCAAAATGAGCAGTTCTTC
once | NA | TRBJ2-1 | TRBV12-5 | CASGLGDNEQFF | TGTGCTAGTGGTTTGGGAGACAATGAGCAGTTCTTC